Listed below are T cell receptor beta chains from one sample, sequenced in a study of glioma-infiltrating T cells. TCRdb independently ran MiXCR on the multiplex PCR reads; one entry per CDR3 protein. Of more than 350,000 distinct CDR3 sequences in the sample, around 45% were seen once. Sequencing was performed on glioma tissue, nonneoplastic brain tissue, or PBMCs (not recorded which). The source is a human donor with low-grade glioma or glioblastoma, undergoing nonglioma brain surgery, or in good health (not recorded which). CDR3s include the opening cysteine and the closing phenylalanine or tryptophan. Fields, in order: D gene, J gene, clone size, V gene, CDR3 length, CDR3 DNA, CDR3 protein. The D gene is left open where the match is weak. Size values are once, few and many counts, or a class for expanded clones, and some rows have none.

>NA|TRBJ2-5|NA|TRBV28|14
TGTGCCAGCAGTTTCCTAGAGCGTCAAGAGACCCAGTACTTC
CASSFLERQETQYF
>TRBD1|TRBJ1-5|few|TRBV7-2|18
TGTGCCAGCAGCCCGCGTCCCGGGACAGGGAATAGCAATCAGCCCCAGCATTTT
CASSPRPGTGNSNQPQHF
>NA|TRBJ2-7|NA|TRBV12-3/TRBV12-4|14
TGTGCCAGCAGTTTGGACGGGCTCCTGGACGAGCAGTACTTC
CASSLDGLLDEQYF
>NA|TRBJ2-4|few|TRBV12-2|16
TGTGCAAGTCGCTTCAGGGTTCCGGGGGCCAAAAACATTCAGTACTTC
CASRFRVPGAKNIQYF
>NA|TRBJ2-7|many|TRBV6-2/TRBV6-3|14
TGTGCCAGCAGTTACCCGGGCGGGGGCCACGAGCAGTACTTC
CASSYPGGGHEQYF
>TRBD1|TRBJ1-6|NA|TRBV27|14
TGTGCCAGCAGTCCGGGACAGTCTAACTCACCCCTCCACTTT
CASSPGQSNSPLHF
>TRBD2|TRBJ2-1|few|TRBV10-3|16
TGTGCCATCAGTTCCCGACTAGCGGGGTCCTACAATGAGCAGTTCTTC
CAISSRLAGSYNEQFF
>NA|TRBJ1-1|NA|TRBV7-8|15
TGTGCCAGCAGCTTCAGGGGACCGTCGAACACTGAAGCTTTCTTT
CASSFRGPSNTEAFF
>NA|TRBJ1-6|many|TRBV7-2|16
TGTGCCAGCAGCATCCAGAGGACCGTCGGAAGTTCACCCCTCCACTTT
CASSIQRTVGSSPLHF
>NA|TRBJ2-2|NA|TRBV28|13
TGTGCCAGCAGCGCCTACTTCACCGGGGAGCTGTTTTTT
CASSAYFTGELFF
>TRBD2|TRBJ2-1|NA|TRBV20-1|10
TGCAGTGCTAGCCGGGACTACCGGTTCTTC
CSASRDYRFF
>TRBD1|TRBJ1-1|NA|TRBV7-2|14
TGTGCCAGCAGTATACAGGGGGCGGGCACTGAAGCTTTCTTT
CASSIQGAGTEAFF
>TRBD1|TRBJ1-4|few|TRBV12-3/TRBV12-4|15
TGTGCCAGCAGTCGAACAGGGGCGGCTAATGAAAAACTGTTTTTT
CASSRTGAANEKLFF
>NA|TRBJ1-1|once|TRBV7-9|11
TGTGCCAGCCTGAATGTTACTGAAGCTTTCTTT
CASLNVTEAFF
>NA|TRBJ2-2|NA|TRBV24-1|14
TGTGCCACCCGCGGCCGCAGTAACACCGGGGAGCTGTTTTTT
CATRGRSNTGELFF
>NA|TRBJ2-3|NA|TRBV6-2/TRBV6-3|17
TGTGCCAGCAGCCAAGTAGTGCACAGAGTCTACACAGATACGCAGTATTTT
CASSQVVHRVYTDTQYF
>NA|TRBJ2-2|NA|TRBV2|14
TGTGCCAGCACAGGGACTCGGAACACCGGGGAGCTGTTTTTT
CASTGTRNTGELFF
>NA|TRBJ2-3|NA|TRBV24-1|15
TGTGCCACCAGTGCCTGGGACCGTGGGGCAGATACGCAGTATTTT
CATSAWDRGADTQYF
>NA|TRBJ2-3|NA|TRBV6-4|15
TGTGCCAGCAGTTGGGACAACTCGCCGGGAGATACGCAGTATTTT
CASSWDNSPGDTQYF
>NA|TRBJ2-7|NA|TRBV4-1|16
TGCGCCAGCAGCCAAGACAGGGGCGCCTACCCCTACGAGCAGTACTTC
CASSQDRGAYPYEQYF
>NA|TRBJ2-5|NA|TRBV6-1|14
TGTGCCAGCATCGGGCGGGGCGAGTTCGGGACCCAGTACTTC
CASIGRGEFGTQYF
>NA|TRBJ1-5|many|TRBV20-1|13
TGCAGTGCTAGAGTTTCTCTCAATCAGCCCCAGCATTTT
CSARVSLNQPQHF
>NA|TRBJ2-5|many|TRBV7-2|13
TGTGCCAGCAGCTTAGACTCCCGGGCGGCCCAGTACTTC
CASSLDSRAAQYF
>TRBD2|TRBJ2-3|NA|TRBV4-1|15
TGCGCCAGCAGCATTAGCGGGAGGGAGAAAGATACGCAGTATTTT
CASSISGREKDTQYF
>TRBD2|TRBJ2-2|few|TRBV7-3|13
TGTGCCAGCAGCTTACTAGCGGCCGGGGAGCTGTTTTTT
CASSLLAAGELFF
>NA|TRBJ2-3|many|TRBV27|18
TGTGCCAGCAGTTTATCCCCGTTGGGGGTTTCCAACACAGATACGCAGTATTTT
CASSLSPLGVSNTDTQYF
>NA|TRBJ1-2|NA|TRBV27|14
TGTGCCAGCAGCGTAGCTGACAGTTATTATGGCTACACCTTC
CASSVADSYYGYTF
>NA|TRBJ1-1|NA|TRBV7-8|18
TGCGCCAGCAGCCGCTCGGAGGACCATCCTCCCATGAACACTGAAGCTTTCTTT
CASSRSEDHPPMNTEAFF
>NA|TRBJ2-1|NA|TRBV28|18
TGTGCCAGCAGTTCGCACTACGGGGGGCCCAGCTCCTACAATGAGCAGTTCTTC
CASSSHYGGPSSYNEQFF
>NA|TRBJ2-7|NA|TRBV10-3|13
TGTGCCATCAGTGAGATGGTTTACTACGAGCAGTACTTC
CAISEMVYYEQYF
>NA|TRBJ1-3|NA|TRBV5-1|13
TGCGCCAGCAGCGAGGGATCTGGAAACACCATATATTTT
CASSEGSGNTIYF
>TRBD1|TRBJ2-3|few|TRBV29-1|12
TGCAGCGTGGCCCAGGGGGCAGATACGCAGTATTTT
CSVAQGADTQYF
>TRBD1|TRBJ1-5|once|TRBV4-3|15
TGCGCCAGCAGCCCTGACAGGGGGCAGGACCAGCCCCAGCATTTT
CASSPDRGQDQPQHF
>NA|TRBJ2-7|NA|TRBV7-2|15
TGTGCCAGCAGCTTAAGTACGGGGGGCCCCTACGAGCAGTACTTC
CASSLSTGGPYEQYF
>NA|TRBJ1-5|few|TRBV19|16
TGTGCCAGTAGTATAAAGTATGGGGACGGCAATCAGCCCCAGCATTTT
CASSIKYGDGNQPQHF
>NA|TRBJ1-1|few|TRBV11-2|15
TGTGCCAGCAGGTATCCGGGACTGCAAGACACTGAAGCTTTCTTT
CASRYPGLQDTEAFF
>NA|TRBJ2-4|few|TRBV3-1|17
TGTGCCAGCAGCCAAGAAGAAGTGGGAGAGGCCAAAAACATTCAGTACTTC
CASSQEEVGEAKNIQYF